Shown below are 24 T cell receptor beta chains from a single sample sequenced in a study of memory CD4+ T cells and cytomegalovirus serostatus. Generated by immunoSEQ multiplex PCR, the TCRdb table keeps only in-frame clones and is missing some. This table holds 58,000 or so clones, 70% to 85% found once. Single viable CD3+CD4+CD8-CD45RO+ cells were sorted as the memory CD4+ T cells. Material: memory CD4+ T cells from blood. The source of these receptors is an adult in good health and CMV-seropositive.

The rearrangement links TRBV29-1 to TRBJ2-3, with D possibly TRBD1 on 5 matching bases. Germline CDR1 and CDR2: SQVTM and ANQGSEA. V gave up 6 bases and J gave up 3 bases, with 16 bases separating them. This CDR3 has 14 amino acids. This CDR3 is CSVNGRGQTDTQYF. In DNA, the CDR3 is TGCAGCGTGAACGGTAGAGGACAAACAGATACGCAGTATTTT.

The J gene is TRBJ1-1, the V gene TRBV4-3; D is unresolved. V gave up 1 base and J gave up 5 bases, with 17 bases separating them. The length of the CDR3 is 16 residues. Germline V gene sequence: CDR1 LGHNA, CDR2 YSLEER. CDR3 residues: CASSQVIRVAGTEAFF. The CDR3 DNA follows: TGCGCCAGCAGCCAAGTCATTCGGGTCGCGGGGACTGAAGCTTTCTTT.

V and J are TRBV18 and TRBJ1-5; tentatively, D is TRBD1 (5 bases). The CDR3 consists of 14 residues. V lost 3 bases, J lost 4 bases, and 10 bases lay in between. Germline values: CDR1 KGHSH, CDR2 LQKENI. This CDR3 is CASSPGGPNQPQHF. Here the CDR3 DNA reads TGTGCCAGCTCACCCGGGGGACCAAATCAGCCCCAGCATTTT.

This sequence joins TRBV30 and TRBJ2-1, with 11 bases matching TRBD2. The germline V gene encodes CDR1 GTSNPN and CDR2 SVGIG (reference sequence). Germline trimming cut 1 base from V and 7 bases from J; bases unmatched to any gene: 6. The CDR3 spans 15 residues. For the CDR3, the DNA is TGTGCCTGGAGTGCGAGGACTAGCGGGCTTAATGAGCAGTTCTTC. Amino acid sequence: CAWSARTSGLNEQFF. Supplemented by reference TRBV30 and TRBJ2-1, the full variable domain reads SQTIHQWPATLVQPVGSPLSLECTVEGTSNPNLYWYRQAAGRGLQLLFYSVGIGQISSEVPQNLSASRPQDRQFILSSKKLLLSDSGFYLCAWSARTSGLNEQFFGPGTRLTVL.

There are a few counts of this clone. V and J are TRBV2 and TRBJ2-2; 9 bases match TRBD2. The CDR3 runs to 16 residues. J gave up 3 bases and V 5 bases, and 7 bases lay outside the gene matches. Looked up from germline, CDR1 is SNHLY and CDR2 is FYNNEI. CDR3 amino acids: CASSPRTSAHTGELFF. As DNA, the CDR3 is TGTGCCAGCAGTCCAAGGACTAGCGCGCACACCGGGGAGCTGTTTTTT.

The chain links TRBV28 to TRBJ1-1; D gene unclear. This CDR3 region has 11 residues. V lost 6 bases and J lost 10, with 12 bases in between. The V gene's germline CDR1 is MDHEN and CDR2 SYDVKM. The CDR3 here is CASSYPPIAFF. The CDR3 nucleotides are TGTGCCAGCAGCTACCCCCCGATAGCTTTCTTT. Supplemented by reference TRBV28 and TRBJ1-1, the full variable domain reads DVKVTQSSRYLVKRTGEKVFLECVQDMDHENMFWYRQDPGLGLRLIYFSYDVKMKEKGDIPEGYSVSREKKERFSLILESASTNQTSMYLCASSYPPIAFFGQGTRLTVV.

V gene TRBV6-1 combines with J gene TRBJ1-5; D not resolved. V lost 6 bases and J 6 bases, leaving 9 bases between the germline ends. Germline CDR1 reads MNHNS; CDR2 reads SASEGT. The CDR3 covers 12 residues. The CDR3 loop is CASRGRRQPQHF. CDR3 coding DNA: TGTGCCAGCAGGGGGAGGCGTCAGCCCCAGCATTTT.

J is TRBJ2-3 and V is TRBV7-2; possibly TRBD1 or TRBD2 for D (5 bases each). The CDR3 is made up of 16 amino acids. Trimming took 3 bases from V and 0 from J, leaving 13 bases between them. Per the germline V gene, CDR1 is SGHTA and CDR2 is FQGNSA. The CDR3 DNA reads as TGTGCCAGCAGCTTTGCGGTGAGGGGAAGCACAGATACGCAGTATTTT. Its translation: CASSFAVRGSTDTQYF.

This clone has more than one count but fewer than ten. The same CDR3 is also encoded by other DNA sequences in this sample. The chain joins TRBV7-2 to TRBJ2-2; D might be TRBD2 (6 bases). V gave up 6 bases and J gave up 6 bases, with 11 bases separating them. Germline V lookup: CDR1 SGHTA, CDR2 FQGNSA. The CDR3 spans 13 residues. CDR3 sequence reads: CASSRPGAGELFF. The DNA of the CDR3 is TGTGCCAGCAGTCGCCCGGGGGCCGGGGAGCTGTTTTTT.

This clone was seen just once. This sequence joins TRBV28 and TRBJ2-1, with TRBD2 as a possible D gene (6 bases). Germline lookup yields CDR1 MDHEN and CDR2 SYDVKM. V gave up 10 bases and J gave up 7 bases, with 11 bases separating them. This CDR3 comprises 11 residues. CDR3 residues: CAIADPNEQFF. The CDR3 nucleotides are TGTGCCATAGCGGATCCAAATGAGCAGTTCTTC. The variable domain in full, completed from reference TRBV28 and TRBJ2-1, reads DVKVTQSSRYLVKRTGEKVFLECVQDMDHENMFWYRQDPGLGLRLIYFSYDVKMKEKGDIPEGYSVSREKKERFSLILESASTNQTSMYLCAIADPNEQFFGPGTRLTVL.

This rearrangement joins TRBV19 to TRBJ2-1; D is ambiguous. The CDR3 totals 12 residues. CDR1 LNHDA and CDR2 SQIVND come from the germline V gene (reference sequence). The V gene lost 3 bases and the J gene lost 5 bases, with 5 bases spanning the gap. CDR3: CASSMVDNEQFF. CDR3 DNA: TGTGCCAGTAGTATGGTTGACAATGAGCAGTTCTTC.

This clone was picked up one time. The rearrangement uses TRBV18 and TRBJ2-5; tentatively, D is TRBD2 (6 bases). CDR1 KGHSH and CDR2 LQKENI come from the germline V gene. The CDR3 sequence is 15 residues long. V was shortened by 0 bases and J by 2 bases, with 10 bases between the two germline ends. CDR3 DNA sequence: TGTGCCAGCTCACCACCGGGACTCTCTCAAGAGACCCAGTACTTC. This encodes CASSPPGLSQETQYF.

The J gene is TRBJ1-2, the V gene TRBV29-1; possible D gene TRBD1, 5 bases. The V end was cut by 7 bases, the J end by 5 bases, with 14 bases between. CDR1 and CDR2 (germline): SQVTM, ANQGSEA. The CDR3 is made up of 12 amino acids. The CDR3 DNA reads TGCAGCGCGAGGGCGGGGGGTTATGGCTACACCTTC. The encoded protein is CSARAGGYGYTF.

This clone was counted only a few times. The rearrangement links TRBV2 to TRBJ1-2, with 7 nucleotides matching TRBD1. The germline V gene encodes CDR1 SNHLY and CDR2 FYNNEI. The CDR3 extends over 18 amino acids. The V gene end was trimmed by 0 bases and the J gene end by 2 bases; junction bases not matched to a gene: 12. The CDR3 loop reads CASSEATGTETWNYGYTF. The CDR3 region has the DNA TGTGCCAGCAGTGAAGCGACCGGGACAGAGACCTGGAACTATGGCTACACCTTC.

This sequence joins TRBV27 and TRBJ2-3, with TRBD2 matching over 9 bases. V lost 6 bases and J lost 3; bases outside the gene matches: 7. CDR3 length equals 15 residues. Per the germline V gene, CDR1 is MNHEY and CDR2 is SMNVEV (reference sequence). The CDR3 DNA reads as TGTGCCAGCAGACTATTAACTAGCGGGACAGATACGCAGTATTTT. Its protein is CASRLLTSGTDTQYF.

The V gene is TRBV27, the J gene TRBJ1-2; 12 nucleotides agree with TRBD1. V was clipped by 6 bases and J by 4 bases; unmatched bases: 12. Germline V gene lookup returns CDR1 MNHEY and CDR2 SMNVEV (reference sequence). This CDR3 is 17 amino acids long. CDR3 region: CASRGGTGGGLGYGYTF. Written as DNA, the CDR3 is TGTGCCAGCAGGGGGGGGACAGGGGGCGGTTTGGGCTATGGCTACACCTTC.

This chain uses TRBV6-5 with TRBJ1-5; D is uncertain. Trimming cost V 0 bases and J 5 bases, with 11 bases left between them. The CDR3 is 15 residues long. Germline CDR1 is MNHEY and CDR2 is SVGAGI. The CDR3 spells CASSYSAQLHQPQHF. The CDR3 DNA is TGTGCCAGCAGTTACTCGGCACAGTTGCATCAGCCCCAGCATTTT.

This clone was detected a few times. The chain recombines TRBV10-3 with TRBJ1-1, with TRBD1 matching over 9 bases. The germline gives CDR1 ENHRY, CDR2 SYGVKD. The V and J ends lost 5 bases and 5 bases, in that order; junction bases with no gene match: 9. There are 15 residues in the CDR3. The CDR3 loop is CAISTQGARITEAFF. DNA of the CDR3: TGTGCCATCAGTACACAGGGGGCCCGCATTACTGAAGCTTTCTTT.

This clone was seen more than once but under ten times. The chain is built from TRBV30 and TRBJ1-2; the D is unclear. Germline assignment: CDR1 GTSNPN and CDR2 SVGIG (reference sequence). V lost 4 bases and J 8 bases, leaving 14 bases between the germline ends. The CDR3 is 12 residues long. The CDR3 loop is CAWTNGFIGYTF. The DNA of the CDR3 is TGTGCCTGGACGAATGGTTTCATCGGCTACACCTTC.

The chain links TRBV5-1 to TRBJ1-1, with D hard to call. The germline CDR1 and CDR2 sequences are SGHRS and YFSETQ. The CDR3 extends over 13 amino acids. V dropped 6 bases and J dropped 1 base, with 10 bases sitting between them. The CDR3 reads CASNSDRNTEAFF. CDR3 DNA sequence: TGCGCCAGCAACTCGGACCGGAACACTGAAGCTTTCTTT.

J is TRBJ2-7 and V is TRBV5-1, with 11 nucleotides matching TRBD1. J gave up 2 bases and V 3 bases, and 7 bases lay outside the gene matches. The CDR3 covers 16 residues. Germline V gives CDR1 SGHRS, CDR2 YFSETQ. As DNA, the CDR3 is TGCGCCAGCAGCTCCCTCCCGGGACAGGGGGCCTACGAGCAGTACTTC. Translation: CASSSLPGQGAYEQYF.

This clone was counted between two and nine times. The chain employs TRBV9 and TRBJ1-1, with 7 bases aligning to TRBD1. The V and J ends lost 4 bases and 10 bases, in that order; junction bases with no gene match: 13. The CDR3 length is 14 residues. Germline values: CDR1 SGDLS, CDR2 YYNGEE. DNA of the CDR3: TGTGCCAGCAGCACGGCTACCGAGAGGGGGCCAGCTTTCTTT. It encodes CASSTATERGPAFF.

This rearrangement joins TRBV30 to TRBJ2-7, with a weak D call TRBD1 (7 bases). CDR3 length equals 13 residues. Germline CDR1 GTSNPN, CDR2 SVGIG (reference sequence). The ends were cut back, 6 bases at V and 7 bases at J, with 19 bases in the middle. The CDR3 reads CACGGQSFREQYV. DNA of the CDR3: TGTGCCTGCGGGGGACAGTCCTTTAGGGAGCAGTACGTC.

The chain employs TRBV11-3 and TRBJ2-1; D tentatively reads TRBD1 or TRBD2 (5 bases each). The CDR3 is 13 amino acids. The V end lost 2 bases, the J end lost 9 bases, and 11 bases lay between the germline ends. Germline CDR1 reads SGHNT; CDR2 reads YENEEA. CDR3 nucleotides: TGTGCCAGCAGCTTAAGGGAGAGGGGTGAGCAGTTCTTC. Its protein product is CASSLRERGEQFF.